This record covers a single TCR beta chain. Grouping used clinical history reported by participants in a survey and questionnaire. This record belongs to a study of blood T cell repertoires in COVID-19. Overall study: Cohort 3 recovery required two negative PCRs, clearance, or symptom resolution.

Original handling: By means of reference gene primer amplification, nucleated cell counts were estimated. TCRdb's copy holds only in-frame clones and misses some; the assay was immunoSEQ multiplex PCR. For V, J and clone size, that table is used; D and trimming come from the DNA. The repertoire includes under 400,000 clones, approximately 87% of them detected once, and less than 2.5% sits in the top ten. Looked up from germline, CDR1 is SQVTM and CDR2 is ANQGSEA. The CDR3 runs to 12 residues. V was pared by 6 bases and J by 6 bases, with 6 bases of the junction left unmatched. This rearrangement joins TRBV29-1 to TRBJ1-2, with 8 positions matching TRBD1. This receptor was taken from a man aged 40-49 years in a cohort exposed to, infected with or recovered from COVID-19 (not recorded which). Sample: PBMCs or T cells enriched from blood (not recorded which). The CDR3 DNA is TGCAGCGTACTGGGACAGGCGAATGGCTACACCTTC. This encodes CSVLGQANGYTF.